Each of the 20 T cell receptor beta chains below was sequenced from the same sample in a study of shared clonotypes between healthy human individuals. Sequencing was performed with immunoSEQ multiplex PCR; in TCRdb, only in-frame clones are kept and a portion is missing. The table lists around 1.9 million clones, roughly 91% of them singletons, with roughly 1.7% in the top ten. The naive CD8 subset, CD45RO-negative cells positively selected for CCR7, excluded terminally differentiated effector memory CD45RA+ cells. The material sequenced was naive CD8+ T cells from PBMCs. These receptors were taken from a man between 18 and 29 years old in good health. Some clones in this sample may be carry-over from other donors' samples.

This clone was recorded only once. The chain uses TRBV13 and TRBJ2-1, with TRBD2 matching 13 bases. CDR3 length: 19 amino acids. CDR1 is PRHDT, CDR2 FYEKMQ, per germline (reference sequence). The trim removed 0 bases at V and 8 bases at J, leaving 13 bases unmatched. CDR3 bases: TGTGCCAGCAGCTTAGGTCGTAGACCCCCGGGACTAGCGGGACATGAGCAGTTCTTC. Its translation: CASSLGRRPPGLAGHEQFF.

This rearrangement joins TRBV7-2 to TRBJ2-1, with 8 bases fitting TRBD2. This CDR3 has 17 residues. After removal of 3 bases from V and 8 bases from J, the junction contained 15 bases not matched to a gene. CDR1 is SGHTA, CDR2 FQGNSA, per germline. The CDR3 region has the DNA TGTGCCAGCAGCTTTTTCCCTATAGCGGGATCCGGATATGAGCAGTTCTTC. This gives the protein CASSFFPIAGSGYEQFF. Drawing the rest from reference TRBV7-2 and TRBJ2-1, the complete variable domain is GAGVSQSPSNKVTEKGKDVELRCDPISGHTALYWYRQSLGQGLEFLIYFQGNSAPDKSGLPSDRFSAERTGGSVSTLTIQRTQQEDSAVYLCASSFFPIAGSGYEQFFGPGTRLTVL.

The chain is built from TRBV9 and TRBJ2-2; TRBD2 matches at 7 bases. Per the germline V gene, CDR1 is SGDLS and CDR2 is YYNGEE. J was trimmed by 0 bases and V by 0 bases; bases with no gene match: 5. This CDR3 has 17 residues. The CDR3 nucleotides read TGTGCCAGCAGCGTAGCCTCCGGACTAGCGAACACCGGGGAGCTGTTTTTT. This codes for CASSVASGLANTGELFF.

The rearrangement uses TRBV13 and TRBJ2-7, with 9 positions matching TRBD2. After removal of 4 bases from V and 5 bases from J, the junction contained 6 bases not matched to a gene. The CDR3 contains 14 residues. Germline CDR1 is PRHDT and CDR2 is FYEKMQ (reference sequence). CDR3 sequence reads: CASSSRVAGDEQYF. In nucleotides, the CDR3 is TGTGCCAGCAGCTCCCGAGTAGCGGGAGACGAGCAGTACTTC.

The chain employs TRBV27 and TRBJ1-5; D may be TRBD1 (5 bases). The CDR3 is 15 amino acids. Germline CDR1 and CDR2: MNHEY and SMNVEV (reference sequence). The germline V and J ends were trimmed by 0 bases and 9 bases, with 15 bases remaining between them. CDR3: CASSLSSEGRGPQHF. DNA of the CDR3: TGTGCCAGCAGTTTATCGTCGGAGGGGAGGGGGCCCCAGCATTTT.

The chain combines TRBV7-6 with TRBJ2-7, with D hard to call. The ends were cut back, 1 base at V and 5 bases at J, with 18 bases in the middle. The CDR3 is 16 amino acids. Germline assignment: CDR1 SGHVS and CDR2 FNYEAQ. Written as DNA, the CDR3 is TGTGCCAGCAGCTTAGTCGCAGAGATATCTCCTGACGAGCAGTACTTC. Translated: CASSLVAEISPDEQYF.

V and J are TRBV27 and TRBJ2-5, with D tentatively TRBD1 or TRBD2 (5 bases each). Trimming shortened V by 2 bases and J by 1 base, and 17 bases separated the two germline ends. Per the germline V gene, CDR1 is MNHEY and CDR2 is SMNVEV (reference sequence). The CDR3 runs 17 residues. The CDR3 reads CASSLLGTDSIQETQYF. Written as DNA, the CDR3 is TGTGCCAGCAGTTTACTTGGGACGGACTCTATCCAAGAGACCCAGTACTTC.

The chain couples TRBV29-1 to TRBJ2-2; D tentatively reads TRBD1 or TRBD2 (6 bases each). The V and J ends lost 4 bases and 4 bases respectively, with 13 bases between them. The CDR3 consists of 14 residues. Germline loops: CDR1 SQVTM, CDR2 ANQGSEA. The CDR3 sequence: CSVVGGVTTGELFF. For the CDR3, the DNA is TGCAGCGTTGTGGGGGGCGTGACCACCGGGGAGCTGTTTTTT.

The genes are TRBV19 and TRBJ1-2, with TRBD1 as a possible D gene (5 bases). The germline CDR1 and CDR2 sequences are LNHDA and SQIVND (reference sequence). The CDR3 consists of 13 residues. V lost 7 bases, J lost 6 bases, and 15 bases lay in between. The DNA for the CDR3 is TGTGCCAGTAACCAGCGGACACTGGATGGCTACACCTTC. Protein sequence: CASNQRTLDGYTF.

V is TRBV11-2 and J is TRBJ2-1, with 10 bases identical to TRBD1. Germline V gene sequence: CDR1 SGHAT, CDR2 FQNNGV. The CDR3 loop spans 17 amino acids. V lost 5 bases, J lost 11 bases, and 18 bases stayed unmatched. The CDR3 reads CASSPPGTGTGVRQQFF. CDR3 nucleotides: TGTGCCAGCAGCCCCCCTGGAACCGGGACAGGGGTCCGACAGCAGTTCTTC.

The rearrangement links TRBV5-8 to TRBJ2-7; D is perhaps TRBD1 (5 bases). Per the germline V gene, CDR1 is SGHTS and CDR2 is YDEGEE. V was cut by 5 bases and J by 0 bases, with 6 bases left in between. The CDR3 covers 12 residues. CDR3 bases: TGTGCCAGCAGTCAGGGCTCCTACGAGCAGTACTTC. It specifies CASSQGSYEQYF.

V and J are TRBV13 and TRBJ2-3; possibly TRBD1 or TRBD2 for D (6 bases each). In germline, CDR1 is PRHDT, CDR2 FYEKMQ (reference sequence). There are 13 residues in the CDR3. V lost 4 bases and J 6 bases, leaving 11 bases between the germline ends. DNA of the CDR3: TGTGCCAGCAGCTCGGGGGCCTTTGATACGCAGTATTTT. This codes for CASSSGAFDTQYF.

The gene calls are TRBV5-6 and TRBJ2-7; the D gene is possibly TRBD1 (6 bases). Deletions cut 7 bases from V and 4 bases from J, with 15 bases between. The CDR3 loop spans 13 amino acids. CDR1 SGHDT and CDR2 YYEEEE come from the germline V gene. The CDR3, as DNA: TGTGCCAGCTCCGTCCCAGGGACATACGAGCAGTACTTC. Translation: CASSVPGTYEQYF.

The chain couples TRBV27 to TRBJ2-7; TRBD1 agrees at 9 bases. The V and J ends lost 5 bases and 4 bases, in that order; junction bases with no gene match: 15. The CDR3 sequence is 17 residues long. Germline values: CDR1 MNHEY, CDR2 SMNVEV (reference sequence). The chain's CDR3 is CASSLIEPTGGLYEQYF. CDR3 sequence (DNA): TGTGCCAGCAGTCTGATCGAGCCGACAGGGGGTTTATACGAGCAGTACTTC.

The CDR3 is CASSQTTGSYEQYF. DNA for the CDR3: TGCGCCAGCAGCCAGACGACAGGGTCCTACGAGCAGTACTTC. V gene TRBV4-1 combines with J gene TRBJ2-7; 7 nucleotides align to TRBD1. Trimming at V came to 3 bases and at J to 1 base, leaving 3 bases not matched to a gene. There are 14 residues in the CDR3. The germline V gene has CDR1 MGHRA and CDR2 YSYEKL.

The V gene is TRBV11-2, the J gene TRBJ1-2; tentative D call: TRBD1 (5 bases). CDR1 and CDR2 (germline): SGHAT, FQNNGV. The CDR3 covers 15 residues. V was shortened by 2 bases and J by 6 bases, with 16 bases between the two germline ends. The CDR3 sequence: CASSLLRMGRDGYTF. CDR3 nucleotides: TGTGCCAGCAGCTTACTACGCATGGGGCGAGATGGCTACACCTTC.

This clone is a singleton in its sample. The V and J genes are TRBV4-2 and TRBJ2-7; TRBD1 agrees at 7 bases. The CDR3 is 18 amino acids. CDR1 LGHNA and CDR2 YNFKEQ come from the germline V gene. V lost 3 bases to trimming and J lost 3 bases; unmatched junction nucleotides: 17. Written as DNA, the CDR3 is TGTGCCAGCAGCCAGGAGATGACTCTTCCCGGGACAGACTACGAGCAGTACTTC. It encodes CASSQEMTLPGTDYEQYF.

Comment on this clone: Other nucleotide sequences from this sample produce the same CDR3. V is TRBV19 and J is TRBJ2-5; D call uncertain. The V and J ends lost 3 bases and 2 bases respectively, with 7 bases between them. The CDR3 consists of 13 residues. The germline gives CDR1 LNHDA, CDR2 SQIVND (reference sequence). The CDR3 DNA follows: TGTGCCAGTAGTATTGTGCGGCAAGAGACCCAGTACTTC. Its translation is CASSIVRQETQYF.

This clone was detected only once. CDR3 protein: CASSFLGHHEQYF. The CDR3 bases are TGTGCCAGCAGCTTCTTAGGACACCACGAGCAGTACTTC. The chain couples TRBV5-6 to TRBJ2-7; tentatively, D is TRBD1 (5 bases). The length of the CDR3 is 13 residues. Germline V CDR1 and CDR2: SGHDT, YYEEEE. V was clipped by 2 bases and J by 5 bases, with 11 bases between them.

CDR3 in DNA: TGTGCCAGCAGCTTAGATAAGCGAAGGGACCAAGAGACCCAGTACTTC. Protein: CASSLDKRRDQETQYF. The V gene is TRBV11-2, the J gene TRBJ2-5; D unclear. Germline V gene lookup returns CDR1 SGHAT and CDR2 FQNNGV. CDR3 length equals 16 residues. V lost 0 bases and J 0 bases, leaving 11 bases between the germline ends. Using reference TRBV11-2 and TRBJ2-5 for the parts outside the CDR3, the full variable domain is EAGVAQSPRYKIIEKRQSVAFWCNPISGHATLYWYQQILGQGPKLLIQFQNNGVVDDSQLPKDRFSAERLKGVDSTLKIQPAKLEDSAVYLCASSLDKRRDQETQYFGPGTRLLVL.